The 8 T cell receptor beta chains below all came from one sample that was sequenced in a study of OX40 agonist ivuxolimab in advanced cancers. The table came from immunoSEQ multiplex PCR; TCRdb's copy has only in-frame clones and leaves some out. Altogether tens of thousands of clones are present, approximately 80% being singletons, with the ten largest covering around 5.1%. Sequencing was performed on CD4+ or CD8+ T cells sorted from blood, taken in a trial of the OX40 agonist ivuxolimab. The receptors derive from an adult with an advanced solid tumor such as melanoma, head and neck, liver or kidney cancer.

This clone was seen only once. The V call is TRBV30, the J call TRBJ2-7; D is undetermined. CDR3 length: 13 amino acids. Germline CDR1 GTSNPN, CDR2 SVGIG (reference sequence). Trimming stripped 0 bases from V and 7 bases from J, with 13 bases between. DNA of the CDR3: TGTGCCTGGAGTGTACCGTTTGGACCAGAGCAGTACTTC. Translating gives CAWSVPFGPEQYF.

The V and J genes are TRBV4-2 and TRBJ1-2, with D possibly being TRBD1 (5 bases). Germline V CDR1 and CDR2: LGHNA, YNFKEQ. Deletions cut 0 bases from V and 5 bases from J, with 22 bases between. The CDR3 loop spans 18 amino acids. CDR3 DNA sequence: TGTGCCAGCAGCCAAGATCCTGGCAGGGAGACCTTTAGGTATGGCTACACCTTC. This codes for CASSQDPGRETFRYGYTF.

The CDR3 DNA reads TGTGCCAGCAGCGTAGGATCGGGCAGGGTGGCCACTGAAGCTTTCTTT. Protein sequence: CASSVGSGRVATEAFF. This sequence joins TRBV9 and TRBJ1-1, with a weak D call TRBD1 (5 bases). The germline CDR1 and CDR2 sequences are SGDLS and YYNGEE. V was shortened by 0 bases and J by 4 bases, with 16 bases between the two germline ends. This CDR3 is built from 16 residues.

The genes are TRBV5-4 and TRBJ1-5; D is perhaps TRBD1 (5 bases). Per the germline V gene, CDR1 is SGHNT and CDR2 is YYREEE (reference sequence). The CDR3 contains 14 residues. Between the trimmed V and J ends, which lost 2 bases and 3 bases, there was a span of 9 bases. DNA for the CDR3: TGTGCCAGCAGCTTAGAGGGGAACAATCAGCCCCAGCATTTT. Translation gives CASSLEGNNQPQHF.

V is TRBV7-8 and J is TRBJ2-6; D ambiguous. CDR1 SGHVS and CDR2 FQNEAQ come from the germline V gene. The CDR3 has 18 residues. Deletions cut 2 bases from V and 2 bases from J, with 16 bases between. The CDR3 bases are TGTGCCAGCAGCTTAAGGGCGGTGGTCGTCACTGGGGCCAACGTCCTGACTTTC. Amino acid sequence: CASSLRAVVVTGANVLTF.

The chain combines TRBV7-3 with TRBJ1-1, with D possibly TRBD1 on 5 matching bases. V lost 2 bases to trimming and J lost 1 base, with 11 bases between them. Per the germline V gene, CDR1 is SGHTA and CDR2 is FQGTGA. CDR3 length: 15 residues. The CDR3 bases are TGTGCCAGCAGCTTAGTCCCAGGGCCGAACACTGAAGCTTTCTTT. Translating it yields CASSLVPGPNTEAFF.

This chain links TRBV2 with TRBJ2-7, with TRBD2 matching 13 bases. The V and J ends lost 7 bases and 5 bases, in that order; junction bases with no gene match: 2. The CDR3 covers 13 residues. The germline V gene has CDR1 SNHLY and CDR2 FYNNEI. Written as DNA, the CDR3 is TGTGCCAGCAATGGACTAGCGGGAGACGAGCAGTACTTC. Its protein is CASNGLAGDEQYF.

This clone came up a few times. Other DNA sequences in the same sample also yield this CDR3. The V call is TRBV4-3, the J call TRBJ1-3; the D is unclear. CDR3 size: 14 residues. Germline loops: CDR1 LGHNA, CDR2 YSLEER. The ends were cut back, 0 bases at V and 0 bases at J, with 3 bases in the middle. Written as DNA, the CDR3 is TGCGCCAGCAGCCAAGATTCCTCTGGAAACACCATATATTTT. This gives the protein CASSQDSSGNTIYF.